This is a list of T cell receptor beta chains from one sample in a study of glioma-infiltrating T cells. TCRdb processed the multiplex PCR reads anew with MiXCR; each CDR3 protein has one entry. The data show 150,000 to 200,000 distinct CDR3 sequences, 43% seen once. The sequenced sample was glioma tissue, nonneoplastic brain tissue, or PBMCs (not recorded which). The source of these receptors is a human donor with low-grade glioma or glioblastoma, undergoing nonglioma brain surgery, or in good health (not recorded which). CDR3s include the opening cysteine and the closing phenylalanine or tryptophan. D genes are given only for firm matches. Some rows mark clone size as missing; the rest say once, few, many or name a class of expanded clone.

TRBV2	TRBJ1-5	few	NA	CASSESGVQPQHF	TGTGCCAGCAGTGAATCTGGGGTTCAGCCCCAGCATTTT
TRBV7-3	TRBJ2-7	NA	NA	CASSPMGASYEQYF	TGTGCCAGCAGCCCAATGGGGGCCTCCTACGAGCAGTACTTC
TRBV18	TRBJ1-1	many	NA	CASSPKAGEVTEAFF	TGTGCCAGCTCACCAAAGGCAGGGGAGGTCACTGAAGCTTTCTTT
TRBV28	TRBJ2-1	many	TRBD2	CASRLSGRTNEQFF	TGTGCCAGCAGACTCAGCGGGAGAACGAATGAGCAGTTCTTC
TRBV3-1	TRBJ1-5	NA	NA	CASSRGLNQPQHF	TGTGCCAGCAGCCGGGGACTCAATCAGCCCCAGCATTTT
TRBV4-1	TRBJ2-1	NA	NA	CASSQQRVAGTYNEQFF	TGCGCCAGCAGCCAACAAAGAGTTGCGGGGACCTACAATGAGCAGTTCTTC
TRBV7-2	TRBJ2-7	many	NA	CASSSTIQGYEQYF	TGTGCCAGCAGCTCGACTATACAGGGCTACGAGCAGTACTTC
TRBV7-2	TRBJ1-4	many	NA	CASSQGGRNEKLFF	TGTGCCAGCAGCCAAGGGGGGCGGAATGAAAAACTGTTTTTT
TRBV10-3	TRBJ2-1	NA	NA	CAISETRGRRSEQFF	TGTGCCATCAGCGAGACTAGAGGGAGGAGGAGTGAGCAGTTCTTC
TRBV27	TRBJ2-7	many	NA	CASRGEKNEQYF	TGTGCCAGCAGGGGGGAGAAGAACGAGCAGTACTTC
TRBV2	TRBJ2-1	few	NA	CASSSGTYYNEQFF	TGTGCCAGCAGCTCCGGGACCTACTACAATGAGCAGTTCTTC
TRBV20-1	TRBJ2-5	many	TRBD1	CSASVLGGYQETQYF	TGCAGTGCTAGTGTCTTAGGGGGCTATCAAGAGACCCAGTACTTC
TRBV6-1	TRBJ2-3	many	TRBD1	CASSHHQTGKGDTQYF	TGTGCCAGCAGTCACCACCAGACAGGGAAAGGAGATACGCAGTATTTT
TRBV27	TRBJ2-5	many	NA	CASSLSDGQREETQYF	TGTGCCAGCAGTTTATCGGACGGACAGAGGGAAGAGACCCAGTACTTC
TRBV5-5	TRBJ1-2	few	NA	CASSLPTGYGYTF	TGTGCCAGCAGCTTGCCGACTGGCTATGGCTACACCTTC
TRBV19	TRBJ2-3	NA	NA	CASSITTLGTDTQYF	TGTGCCAGTAGTATAACTACTCTGGGCACAGATACGCAGTATTTT